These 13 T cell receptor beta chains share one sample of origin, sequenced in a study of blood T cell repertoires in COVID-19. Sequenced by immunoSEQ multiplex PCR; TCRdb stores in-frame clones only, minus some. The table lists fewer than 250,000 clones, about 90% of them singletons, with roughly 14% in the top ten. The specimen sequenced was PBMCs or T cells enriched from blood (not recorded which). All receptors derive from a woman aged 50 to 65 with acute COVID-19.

CDR3 sequence: CASSLWGQPQEQFF. CDR3 DNA sequence: TGTGCCAGCAGCTTGTGGGGCCAACCCCAGGAGCAGTTCTTC. The chain joins TRBV5-8 to TRBJ2-1, with D tentatively TRBD1 (5 bases). V lost 1 base to trimming and J lost 10 bases, with 15 bases between them. Looked up from germline, CDR1 is SGHTS and CDR2 is YDEGEE. The length of the CDR3 is 14 residues.

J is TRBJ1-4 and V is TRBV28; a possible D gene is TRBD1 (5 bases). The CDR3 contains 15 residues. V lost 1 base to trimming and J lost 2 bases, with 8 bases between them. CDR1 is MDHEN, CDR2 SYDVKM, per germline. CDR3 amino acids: CASSLSGGTNEKLFF. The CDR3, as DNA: TGTGCCAGCAGTTTATCCGGGGGGACTAATGAAAAACTGTTTTTT.

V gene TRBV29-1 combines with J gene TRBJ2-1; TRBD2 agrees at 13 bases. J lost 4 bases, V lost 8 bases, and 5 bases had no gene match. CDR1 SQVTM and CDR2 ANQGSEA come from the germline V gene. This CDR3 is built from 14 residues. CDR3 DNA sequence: TGCAGCACGAGGGGACTAGCGGGATACAATGAGCAGTTCTTC. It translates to CSTRGLAGYNEQFF.

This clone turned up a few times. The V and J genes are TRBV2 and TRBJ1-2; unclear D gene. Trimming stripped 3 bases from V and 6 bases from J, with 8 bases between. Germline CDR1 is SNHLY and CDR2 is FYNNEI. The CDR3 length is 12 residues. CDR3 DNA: TGTGCCAGCAGTGAGAGGGCAGATGGCTACACCTTC. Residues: CASSERADGYTF.

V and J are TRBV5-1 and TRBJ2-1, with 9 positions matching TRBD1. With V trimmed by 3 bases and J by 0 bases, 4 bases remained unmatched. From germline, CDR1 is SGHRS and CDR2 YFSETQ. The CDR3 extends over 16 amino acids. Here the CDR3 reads CASSYGQGSSYNEQFF. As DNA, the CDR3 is TGCGCCAGCAGCTACGGACAGGGGAGCTCCTACAATGAGCAGTTCTTC.

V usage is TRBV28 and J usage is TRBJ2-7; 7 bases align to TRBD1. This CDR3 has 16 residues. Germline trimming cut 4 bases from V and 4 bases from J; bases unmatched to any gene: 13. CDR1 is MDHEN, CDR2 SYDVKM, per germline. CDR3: CASSSLDRVTTYEQYF. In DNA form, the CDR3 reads TGTGCCAGCAGTTCCCTCGACAGGGTCACAACATACGAGCAGTACTTC.

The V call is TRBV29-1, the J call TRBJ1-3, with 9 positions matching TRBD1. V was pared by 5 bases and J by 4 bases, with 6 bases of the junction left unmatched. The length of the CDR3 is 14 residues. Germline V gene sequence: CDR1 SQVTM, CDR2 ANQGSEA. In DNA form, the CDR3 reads TGCAGCGTTACCGGGACAGGGAGCGGAAACACCATATATTTT. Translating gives CSVTGTGSGNTIYF.

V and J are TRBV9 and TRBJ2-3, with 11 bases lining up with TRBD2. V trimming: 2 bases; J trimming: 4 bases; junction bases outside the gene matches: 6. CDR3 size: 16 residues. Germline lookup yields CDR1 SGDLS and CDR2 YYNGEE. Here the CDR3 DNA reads TGTGCCAGCAGCGTCCGCTCTAGCGGGAGGTCAGATACGCAGTATTTT. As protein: CASSVRSSGRSDTQYF.

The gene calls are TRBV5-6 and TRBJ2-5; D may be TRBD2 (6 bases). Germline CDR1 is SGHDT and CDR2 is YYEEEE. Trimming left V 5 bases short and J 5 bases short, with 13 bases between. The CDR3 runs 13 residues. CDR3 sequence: CASRRRDRETQYF. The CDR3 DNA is TGTGCCAGCAGAAGGAGGGACCGGGAGACCCAGTACTTC.

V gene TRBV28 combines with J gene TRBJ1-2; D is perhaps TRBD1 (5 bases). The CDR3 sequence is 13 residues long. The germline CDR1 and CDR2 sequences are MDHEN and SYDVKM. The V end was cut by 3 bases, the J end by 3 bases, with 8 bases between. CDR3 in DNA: TGTGCCAGCAGTTTCCAGGGTGACTATGGCTACACCTTC. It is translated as CASSFQGDYGYTF.

CDR3 in amino acids: CASSVLAAAGELFF. CDR3 nucleotide sequence: TGTGCCAGCAGCGTACTAGCTGCCGCCGGGGAGCTGTTTTTT. The genes are TRBV9 and TRBJ2-2; D might be TRBD2 (5 bases). Trimming shortened V by 1 base and J by 6 bases, and 10 bases separated the two germline ends. This CDR3 is built from 14 residues. Germline V CDR1 and CDR2: SGDLS, YYNGEE.

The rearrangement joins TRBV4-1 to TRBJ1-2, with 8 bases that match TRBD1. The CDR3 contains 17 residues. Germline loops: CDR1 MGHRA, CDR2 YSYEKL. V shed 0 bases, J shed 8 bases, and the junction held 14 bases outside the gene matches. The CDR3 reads CASSQDTATDRGWGYTF. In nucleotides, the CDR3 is TGCGCCAGCAGCCAAGACACAGCGACCGACAGGGGCTGGGGCTACACCTTC.

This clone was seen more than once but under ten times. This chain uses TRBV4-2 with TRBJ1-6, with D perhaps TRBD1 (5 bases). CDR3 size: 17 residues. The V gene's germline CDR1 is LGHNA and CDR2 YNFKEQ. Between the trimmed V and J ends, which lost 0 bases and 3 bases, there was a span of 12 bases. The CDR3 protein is CASSQEEGTLYNSPLHF. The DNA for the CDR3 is TGTGCCAGCAGCCAAGAGGAGGGGACCCTCTATAATTCACCCCTCCACTTT.